The T cell receptor beta chain described here comes from a study of T cell changes during pregnancy in multiple sclerosis. This clone was counted a few times. Sequencing used immunoSEQ multiplex PCR; TCRdb keeps in-frame clones, though not all of them. The sample has roughly 72,000 clones, roughly 90% seen once. The V gene's germline CDR1 is SGHDN and CDR2 FVKESK. Trimming pared 8 bases from V and 2 bases from J, leaving 10 bases between. The CDR3 runs 14 residues. The sample in question was peripheral blood, obtained in the first trimester of pregnancy. This sequence joins TRBV14 and TRBJ2-6; D remains unclear. The receptor was derived from a female donor in good health, enrolled as a control in a pregnancy study. CDR3 loop: CASSVYAGANVLTF. CDR3 nucleotides: TGTGCCAGCTCTGTATATGCTGGGGCCAACGTCCTGACTTTC.